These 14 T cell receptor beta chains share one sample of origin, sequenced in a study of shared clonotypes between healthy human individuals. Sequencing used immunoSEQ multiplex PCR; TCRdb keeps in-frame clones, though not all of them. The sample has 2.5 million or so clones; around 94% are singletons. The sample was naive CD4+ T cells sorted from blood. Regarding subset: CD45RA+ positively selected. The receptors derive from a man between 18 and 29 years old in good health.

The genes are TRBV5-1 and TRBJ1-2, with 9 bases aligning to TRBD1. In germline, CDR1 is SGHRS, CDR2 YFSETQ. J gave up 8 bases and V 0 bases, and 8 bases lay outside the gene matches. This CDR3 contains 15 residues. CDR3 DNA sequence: TGCGCCAGCAGCTTGGCCGCCGGACAGGGGACCGGCTACACCTTC. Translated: CASSLAAGQGTGYTF.

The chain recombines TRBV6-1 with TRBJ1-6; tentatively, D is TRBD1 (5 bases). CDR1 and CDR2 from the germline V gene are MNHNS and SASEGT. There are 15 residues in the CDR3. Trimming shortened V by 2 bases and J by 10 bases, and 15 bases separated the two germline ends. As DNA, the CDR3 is TGTGCCAGCAGTGAACGTGGCAGGGTGAGGTCACCCCTCCACTTT. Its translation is CASSERGRVRSPLHF.

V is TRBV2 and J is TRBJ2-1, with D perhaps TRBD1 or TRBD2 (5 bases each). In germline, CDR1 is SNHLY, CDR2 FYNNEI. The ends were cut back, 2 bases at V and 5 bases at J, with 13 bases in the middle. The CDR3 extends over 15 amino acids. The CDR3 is CASSERGVLNNEQFF. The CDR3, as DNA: TGTGCCAGCAGTGAAAGGGGAGTACTGAACAATGAGCAGTTCTTC.

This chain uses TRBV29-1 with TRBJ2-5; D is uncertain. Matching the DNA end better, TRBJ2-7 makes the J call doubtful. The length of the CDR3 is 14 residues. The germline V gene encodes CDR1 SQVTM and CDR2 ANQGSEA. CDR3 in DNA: TGCAGCGTTGAAGATTTCAGGTATCCCTACGAGCAGTACTTC. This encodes CSVEDFRYPYEQYF.

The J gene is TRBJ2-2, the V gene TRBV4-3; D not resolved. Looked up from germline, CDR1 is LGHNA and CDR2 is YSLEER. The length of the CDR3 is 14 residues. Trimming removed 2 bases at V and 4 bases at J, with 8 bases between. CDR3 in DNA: TGCGCCAGCAGCCAAAATCCACTCACCGGGGAGCTGTTTTTT. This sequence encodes CASSQNPLTGELFF.

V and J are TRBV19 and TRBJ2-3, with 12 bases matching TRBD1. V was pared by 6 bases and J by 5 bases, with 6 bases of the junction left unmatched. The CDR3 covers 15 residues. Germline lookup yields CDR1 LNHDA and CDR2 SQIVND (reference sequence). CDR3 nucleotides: TGTGCCAGTAGGTATTGGGACAGGGGGCAAGATACGCAGTATTTT. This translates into CASRYWDRGQDTQYF.

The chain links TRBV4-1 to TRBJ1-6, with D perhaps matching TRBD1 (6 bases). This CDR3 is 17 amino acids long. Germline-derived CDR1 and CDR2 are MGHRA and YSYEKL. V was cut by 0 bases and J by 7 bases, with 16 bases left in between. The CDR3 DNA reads TGCGCCAGCAGCCAAGATACCACAAGGGGGACCAATTCACCCCTCCACTTT. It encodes CASSQDTTRGTNSPLHF.

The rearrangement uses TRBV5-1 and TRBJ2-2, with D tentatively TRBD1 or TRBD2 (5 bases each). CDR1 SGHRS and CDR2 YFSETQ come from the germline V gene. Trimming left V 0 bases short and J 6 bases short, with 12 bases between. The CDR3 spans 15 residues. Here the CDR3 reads CASSLERGEAGELFF. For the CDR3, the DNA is TGCGCCAGCAGCTTGGAAAGAGGGGAAGCCGGGGAGCTGTTTTTT.

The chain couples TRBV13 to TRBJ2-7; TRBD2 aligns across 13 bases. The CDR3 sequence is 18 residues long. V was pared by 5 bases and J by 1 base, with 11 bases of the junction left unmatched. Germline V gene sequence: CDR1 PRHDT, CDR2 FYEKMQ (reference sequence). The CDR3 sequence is CASSEFPGLAGQSYEQYF. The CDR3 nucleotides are TGTGCCAGCAGCGAATTCCCGGGACTAGCGGGACAATCCTACGAGCAGTACTTC.

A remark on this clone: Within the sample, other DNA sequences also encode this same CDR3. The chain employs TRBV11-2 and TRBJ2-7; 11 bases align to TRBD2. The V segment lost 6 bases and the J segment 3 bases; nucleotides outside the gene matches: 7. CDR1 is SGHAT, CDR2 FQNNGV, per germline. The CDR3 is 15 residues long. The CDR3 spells CASRPLAGGGYEQYF. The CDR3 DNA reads TGTGCCAGCAGGCCTCTAGCGGGGGGCGGCTACGAGCAGTACTTC.

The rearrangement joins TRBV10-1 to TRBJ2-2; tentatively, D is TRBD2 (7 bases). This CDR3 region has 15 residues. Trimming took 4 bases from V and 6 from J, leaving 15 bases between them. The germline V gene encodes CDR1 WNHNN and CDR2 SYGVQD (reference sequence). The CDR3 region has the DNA TGCGCCAGCAGTGCTCGGGGGGCGCGGGCCGGGGAGCTGTTTTTT. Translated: CASSARGARAGELFF.

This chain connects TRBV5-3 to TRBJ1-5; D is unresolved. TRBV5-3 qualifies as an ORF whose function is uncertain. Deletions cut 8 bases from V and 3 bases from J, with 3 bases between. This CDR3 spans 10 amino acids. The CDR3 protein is CARLNQPQHF. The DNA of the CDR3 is TGTGCCAGGCTCAATCAGCCCCAGCATTTT.

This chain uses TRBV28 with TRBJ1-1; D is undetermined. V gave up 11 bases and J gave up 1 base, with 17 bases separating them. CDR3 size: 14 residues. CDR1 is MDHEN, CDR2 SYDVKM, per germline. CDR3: CAPPTGGPNTEAFF. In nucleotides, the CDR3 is TGTGCCCCCCCCACCGGAGGGCCGAACACTGAAGCTTTCTTT.

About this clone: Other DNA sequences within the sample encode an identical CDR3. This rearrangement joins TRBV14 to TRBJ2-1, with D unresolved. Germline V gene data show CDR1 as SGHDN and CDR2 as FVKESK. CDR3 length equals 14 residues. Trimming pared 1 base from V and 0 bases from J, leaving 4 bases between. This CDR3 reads CASSQGSSYNEQFF. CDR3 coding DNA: TGTGCCAGCAGCCAAGGAAGCTCCTACAATGAGCAGTTCTTC.